Here is one TCR beta chain with its context. Germline loops: CDR1 SGHTA, CDR2 FQGTGA. The ends were cut back, 3 bases at V and 1 base at J, with 9 bases in the middle. This CDR3 is 14 amino acids long. The data were taken from a study of regulatory and conventional T cells in RAG deficiency. Profiling relied on immunoSEQ multiplex PCR, and the TCRdb table lists in-frame clones only, not all of them. The sample records 34,000 or so clones, roughly 76% being singletons. Blood CD4+ CD25-low CD127-high conventional T cells supplied the genomic DNA template. This same sample was also taken into another study, of regulatory T cells. That report adds: The PCR used 52 TRBV and 13 TRBJ primers.

The chain recombines TRBV7-3 with TRBJ2-5; possible D gene TRBD2, 6 bases. The receptor comes from a human donor in good health. The sequenced material came from CD4+ effector T cells sorted from blood. CDR3: CASSFGGPQETQYF. The CDR3 nucleotides read TGTGCCAGCAGCTTCGGGGGACCCCAAGAGACCCAGTACTTC.